This is a list of T cell receptor beta chains from one sample in a study of OX40 agonist ivuxolimab in advanced cancers. Profiled with immunoSEQ multiplex PCR; TCRdb holds only in-frame clones, not every one. The sample carries over 50,000 clones, 85% to 95% recorded once. The material was CD4+ or CD8+ T cells sorted from blood, obtained in a trial of the OX40 agonist ivuxolimab. These receptors were taken from an adult with an advanced solid tumor such as melanoma, head and neck, liver or kidney cancer. Each CDR3 is given with its conserved first and last residue. A D gene is named only where the DNA matches it firmly. Rows give clone size only sometimes, using once, few, many, or a class for an expanded clone.

size,V,J,D,CDR3,DNA
.,TRBV6-1,TRBJ2-7,.,CASSDTGTREQYF,TGTGCCAGCAGTGATACCGGGACCCGCGAGCAGTACTTC
.,TRBV7-9,TRBJ2-7,.,CASSLEGGAGPYEQYF,TGTGCCAGCAGCTTAGAGGGGGGCGCCGGACCCTACGAGCAGTACTTC
.,TRBV5-1,TRBJ2-7,.,CASSLLQDGGYEQYF,TGCGCCAGCAGCTTGCTCCAGGACGGAGGCTACGAGCAGTACTTC
.,TRBV5-4,TRBJ2-1,TRBD2,CASSSGLWDGEQFF,TGTGCCAGCAGCTCGGGACTATGGGACGGTGAGCAGTTCTTC
.,TRBV19,TRBJ2-7,TRBD1,CASSIAGQEAYEQYF,TGTGCCAGTAGTATTGCCGGACAGGAGGCCTACGAGCAGTACTTC
.,TRBV4-3,TRBJ2-7,TRBD1,CASSPSRGNTYEQYF,TGCGCCAGCAGCCCATCCAGGGGGAATACCTACGAGCAGTACTTC
.,TRBV9,TRBJ2-7,TRBD1,CASSAGTGDEQYF,TGTGCCAGCAGCGCCGGGACAGGGGACGAGCAGTACTTC
.,TRBV19,TRBJ1-1,.,CASSMLYFIPLMNTEAFF,TGTGCCAGTAGTATGCTTTACTTTATCCCGCTGATGAACACTGAAGCTTTCTTT
.,TRBV2,TRBJ2-3,.,CASSEGDTDTQYF,TGTGCCAGCAGTGAAGGAGACACAGATACGCAGTATTTT
.,TRBV7-6,TRBJ2-5,.,CASSLNPLETQYF,TGTGCCAGCAGCTTAAATCCATTAGAGACCCAGTACTTC
.,TRBV2,TRBJ1-3,.,CASSGWRTDTIYF,TGTGCCAGCAGTGGTTGGAGGACAGACACCATATATTTT
.,TRBV19,TRBJ2-1,.,CASSRIGDMYNEQFF,TGTGCCAGTAGTCGTATCGGGGACATGTACAATGAGCAGTTCTTC
.,TRBV9,TRBJ2-1,.,CASSYDYNEQFF,TGTGCCAGCAGCTACGATTACAATGAGCAGTTCTTC
.,TRBV9,TRBJ2-3,.,CASQGTLSTDTQYF,TGTGCCAGCCAAGGGACTCTTAGCACAGATACGCAGTATTTT
.,TRBV10-3,TRBJ1-2,TRBD1,CAIQGQSNYGYTF,TGTGCCATCCAGGGACAGTCCAACTATGGCTACACCTTC
once,TRBV7-2,TRBJ2-3,.,CASSLLETRITDTQYF,TGTGCCAGCAGCCTACTAGAAACCCGTATTACAGATACGCAGTATTTT
.,TRBV5-1,TRBJ2-7,TRBD1,CASSGRQGTTYEQYF,TGCGCCAGCAGCGGGAGACAGGGAACGACCTACGAGCAGTACTTC